The present T cell receptor beta chain was sequenced within a study of blood T cells in healthy people across ages. V lost 4 bases and J lost 7; bases outside the gene matches: 12. The CDR3 runs to 16 residues. A sample-barcoded 5' primer and a J-beta primer mix were used in a second PCR of roughly 6 to 11 cycles. Samples each returned at least 3 million CDR3-containing paired-end reads. TCRdb independently ran MiXCR on the 5' RACE reads; one entry per CDR3 protein. The sample lists 800,000 or so distinct CDR3 sequences, 25% occurring once. Turning to this clonotype: Its antigen is as yet unknown.

Samples each had at least 5 micrograms of total RNA extracted. Study results and limitations: The percentage of naive T cells correlated strongly with TCR beta diversity.

The same data also contributed to another study, on T cells of mothers and their children.

The source is a boy younger than 18 in good health. Material: blood. V is TRBV12-3 or TRBV12-4 and J is TRBJ1-1, with 10 bases aligning to TRBD1. The DNA for the CDR3 is TGTGCCAGCAGTTCCGTTATGGGGACAGGGGAGCTTGAAGCTTTCTTT. Protein: CASSSVMGTGELEAFF.